These 23 T cell receptor beta chains came from one sample sequenced in a study of radiotherapy plus CTLA-4 blockade in lung cancer. Method: immunoSEQ multiplex PCR; TCRdb's copy keeps in-frame clones and lacks some. Here the sample spans about 99,000 clones, 70% to 90% being singletons. Source: peripheral blood, taken from a patient treated with radiotherapy plus ipilimumab. The receptors come from a human donor with non-small cell lung cancer that progressed on radiotherapy plus ipilimumab.

For the CDR3, the DNA is TGCGCCAGCAGTGGGCCCCCGGGCACAGATACGCAGTATTTT. It yields the protein CASSGPPGTDTQYF. V gene TRBV10-2 combines with J gene TRBJ2-3; D call uncertain. V was cut by 4 bases and J by 1 base, with 9 bases left in between. The CDR3 is made up of 14 amino acids. Germline values: CDR1 WSHSY, CDR2 SAAADI.

The V call is TRBV5-1, the J call TRBJ1-1, with TRBD1 matching over 7 bases. Germline trimming cut 4 bases from V and 0 bases from J; bases unmatched to any gene: 6. In germline, CDR1 is SGHRS, CDR2 YFSETQ. This CDR3 has 15 residues. The CDR3 region is CASSKGQPMNTEAFF. DNA for the CDR3: TGCGCCAGCAGCAAGGGACAGCCGATGAACACTGAAGCTTTCTTT. Full variable domain (remainder filled in from reference TRBV5-1 and TRBJ1-1): KAGVTQTPRYLIKTRGQQVTLSCSPISGHRSVSWYQQTPGQGLQFLFEYFSETQRNKGNFPGRFSGRQFSNSRSEMNVSTLELGDSALYLCASSKGQPMNTEAFFGQGTRLTVV.

This chain uses TRBV6-1 with TRBJ1-2; no reliable D call. This CDR3 region has 14 residues. CDR1 and CDR2 (germline): MNHNS, SASEGT. The ends were cut back, 0 bases at V and 6 bases at J, with 11 bases in the middle. Here the CDR3 DNA reads TGTGCCAGCAGTGAAGCAGGGATTCTTGATGGCTACACCTTC. This translates into CASSEAGILDGYTF.

The chain has TRBV28 and TRBJ2-1; weak D call: TRBD2 (6 bases). Trimming shortened V by 10 bases and J by 1 base, and 17 bases separated the two germline ends. The CDR3 loop spans 15 amino acids. The germline V gene has CDR1 MDHEN and CDR2 SYDVKM. In DNA form, the CDR3 reads TGTGCCACCCAAAGACAGCTAGCGTCCTACAATGAGCAGTTCTTC. Translation: CATQRQLASYNEQFF.

The rearrangement uses TRBV5-1 and TRBJ2-7; D perhaps matches TRBD1 (6 bases). The germline V gene encodes CDR1 SGHRS and CDR2 YFSETQ. This CDR3 region has 17 residues. The V end was cut by 4 bases, the J end by 0 bases, with 20 bases between. CDR3 protein: CASSLGHLKPSSYEQYF. DNA for the CDR3: TGCGCCAGCAGCCTGGGACATCTTAAACCAAGCTCCTACGAGCAGTACTTC.

The V call is TRBV9, the J call TRBJ1-3; D ambiguous. The length of the CDR3 is 14 residues. The germline gives CDR1 SGDLS, CDR2 YYNGEE. V lost 4 bases to trimming and J lost 0 bases, with 8 bases between them. The CDR3 DNA reads TGTGCCAGCAGCCCGGTGAACTCTGGAAACACCATATATTTT. Translated, it gives CASSPVNSGNTIYF.

CDR3 nucleotide sequence: TGTGCCAGTAGTACTTCAACAACAGGGTGGAATCAGCCCCAGCATTTT. Its translation: CASSTSTTGWNQPQHF. The genes are TRBV19 and TRBJ1-5, with D possibly TRBD1 on 6 matching bases. Trimming stripped 4 bases from V and 4 bases from J, with 17 bases between. The V gene's germline CDR1 is LNHDA and CDR2 SQIVND (reference sequence). This CDR3 comprises 16 residues.

This CDR3 is CTSSPYEQFF. CDR3 sequence (DNA): TGCACCAGCAGCCCATATGAGCAGTTCTTC. This chain connects TRBV1 to TRBJ2-1; TRBD1, the D gene given by the table, was not confirmed from the DNA. TRBV1 is given as a pseudogene. The CDR3 extends over 10 amino acids.

The chain uses TRBV7-6 and TRBJ2-2; 8 nucleotides line up with TRBD2. CDR3 length: 16 residues. Germline V CDR1 and CDR2: SGHVS, FNYEAQ. The J segment lost 1 base and the V segment lost 5 bases, leaving 6 bases of the junction unmatched. The CDR3 region is CASSLRGGRNTGELFF. In DNA, the CDR3 is TGTGCCAGCAGCCTCCGGGGGGGGCGGAACACCGGGGAGCTGTTTTTT.

A word on this clone: An end of the junction does not agree with germline; a read error may underlie this. This chain joins TRBV7-7 and TRBJ2-5; 7 bases are a match to TRBD1. The germline CDR1 and CDR2 sequences are SSHAT and FNYEAQ (reference sequence). The CDR3 extends over 15 amino acids. CDR3 in amino acids: CASSRQGGGQETQYF. The CDR3 nucleotides are TGTGCTAGCAGCCGACAGGGTGGAGGTCAAGAGACCCAGTACTTC.

This sequence joins TRBV27 and TRBJ1-1; D may be TRBD1 (5 bases). Germline V gene lookup returns CDR1 MNHEY and CDR2 SMNVEV (reference sequence). V was cut by 4 bases and J by 1 base, with 13 bases left in between. This CDR3 is 15 amino acids long. CDR3 sequence: CASSSLGTGNTEAFF. CDR3 sequence (DNA): TGTGCCAGCAGTTCACTGGGGACGGGGAACACTGAAGCTTTCTTT.

CDR3 sequence: CASSKARGLGGYTF. The CDR3 DNA is TGTGCCAGCAGCAAAGCGAGGGGGTTAGGTGGCTACACCTTC. The chain uses TRBV21-1 and TRBJ1-2; the D segment call TRBD1 is taken from the table without a DNA check. TRBV21-1 represents a pseudogene. This CDR3 has 14 amino acids.

The rearrangement uses TRBV6-5 and TRBJ1-1, with D possibly TRBD1 on 5 matching bases. CDR1 and CDR2 from the germline V gene are MNHEY and SVGAGI. This CDR3 has 12 amino acids. The V end lost 4 bases, the J end lost 8 bases, and 11 bases lay between the germline ends. CDR3 DNA sequence: TGTGCCAGCAGTTCCTACAGGACAGAAGCTTTCTTT. Residues: CASSSYRTEAFF.

The chain combines TRBV11-2 with TRBJ1-5; D unclear. The germline V gene has CDR1 SGHAT and CDR2 FQNNGV. The germline V and J ends were trimmed by 3 bases and 1 base, with 4 bases remaining between them. This CDR3 is 13 amino acids long. The CDR3 sequence: CASSLGSNQPQHF. The CDR3 DNA reads as TGTGCCAGCAGCTTGGGGAGCAATCAGCCCCAGCATTTT. The entire variable domain, with the rest obtained from reference TRBV11-2 and TRBJ1-5, is as follows: EAGVAQSPRYKIIEKRQSVAFWCNPISGHATLYWYQQILGQGPKLLIQFQNNGVVDDSQLPKDRFSAERLKGVDSTLKIQPAKLEDSAVYLCASSLGSNQPQHFGDGTRLSIL.

This clone was seen once. The genes are TRBV5-6 and TRBJ2-1, with TRBD2 as a possible D gene (5 bases). The CDR3 length is 12 residues. Trimming took 4 bases from V and 8 from J, leaving 10 bases between them. Germline V lookup: CDR1 SGHDT, CDR2 YYEEEE. Here the CDR3 DNA reads TGTGCCAGCAGCCCCGGCGGGCATGAGCAGTTCTTC. This gives the protein CASSPGGHEQFF.

CDR3 in amino acids: CASSQLDGSRPYGYTF. In DNA form, the CDR3 reads TGCGCCAGCAGCCAACTAGATGGTAGCAGGCCCTATGGCTACACCTTC. The chain uses TRBV5-1 and TRBJ1-2; D unresolved. V lost 4 bases, J lost 4 bases, and 20 bases lay in between. The CDR3 is made up of 16 amino acids. Germline lookup yields CDR1 SGHRS and CDR2 YFSETQ.

This clone is a singleton in its sample. The V gene is TRBV29-1, the J gene TRBJ1-1, with D possibly TRBD1 on 6 matching bases. This CDR3 is 12 amino acids long. Per germline, CDR1 SQVTM and CDR2 ANQGSEA. V shed 5 bases and J shed 5 bases, with 12 bases lying between them. CDR3 in amino acids: CSVQGPGTEAFF. CDR3 bases: TGCAGCGTTCAGGGGCCGGGAACTGAAGCTTTCTTT.

This clone was detected once. The chain combines TRBV5-6 with TRBJ2-7, with a possible D match to TRBD2 (6 bases). The CDR3 is 13 amino acids. Germline V gives CDR1 SGHDT, CDR2 YYEEEE. Trimming shortened V by 2 bases and J by 2 bases, and 8 bases separated the two germline ends. CDR3 nucleotides: TGTGCCAGCAGCTTCTGGGGGGCCTACGAGCAGTACTTC. Protein product: CASSFWGAYEQYF.

The chain has TRBV5-1 and TRBJ2-7; TRBD2 matches at 8 bases. The CDR3 is 15 residues long. In germline, CDR1 is SGHRS, CDR2 YFSETQ. The trim removed 3 bases at V and 6 bases at J, leaving 11 bases unmatched. The CDR3 reads CASSSTGTSIREQYF. In DNA form, the CDR3 reads TGCGCCAGCAGCTCTACCGGGACTAGTATACGCGAGCAGTACTTC.

J is TRBJ2-3 and V is TRBV7-9; 7 nucleotides match TRBD1. In germline, CDR1 is SEHNR, CDR2 FQNEAQ (reference sequence). This CDR3 has 13 amino acids. Trimming took 1 base from V and 6 from J; bases not matched to a gene: 1. CDR3 loop: CASSLVQGDTQYF. Written as DNA, the CDR3 is TGTGCCAGCAGCTTAGTACAGGGGGATACGCAGTATTTT.

The count of this clone is one. The chain joins TRBV6-5 to TRBJ2-7; D is unresolved. The V gene lost 6 bases and the J gene lost 2 bases, with 17 bases spanning the gap. CDR1 and CDR2 (germline): MNHEY, SVGAGI. The CDR3 consists of 15 residues. Written as DNA, the CDR3 is TGTGCCAGCAGCCCCCAGTCCCCTCAAACCTACGAGCAGTACTTC. Its translation: CASSPQSPQTYEQYF.

The chain carries TRBV11-2 and TRBJ2-6, with TRBD1 matching over 7 bases. V lost 3 bases, J lost 4 bases, and 3 bases stayed unmatched. The germline CDR1 and CDR2 sequences are SGHAT and FQNNGV. The CDR3 has 15 residues. For the CDR3, the DNA is TGTGCCAGCAGCTTCACAGGGGCCGGGGCCAACGTCCTGACTTTC. This codes for CASSFTGAGANVLTF.

A remark on this clone: One end of the junction fails to match germline, which may point to a read error. The chain recombines TRBV2 with TRBJ2-1; 10 bases fit TRBD1. The CDR3 length is 12 residues. Germline assignment: CDR1 SNHLY and CDR2 FYNNEI. CDR3 loop: CASSETGTGALF. The DNA for the CDR3 is TGTGCCAGCAGCGAAACCGGGACAGGGGCGCTCTTC.